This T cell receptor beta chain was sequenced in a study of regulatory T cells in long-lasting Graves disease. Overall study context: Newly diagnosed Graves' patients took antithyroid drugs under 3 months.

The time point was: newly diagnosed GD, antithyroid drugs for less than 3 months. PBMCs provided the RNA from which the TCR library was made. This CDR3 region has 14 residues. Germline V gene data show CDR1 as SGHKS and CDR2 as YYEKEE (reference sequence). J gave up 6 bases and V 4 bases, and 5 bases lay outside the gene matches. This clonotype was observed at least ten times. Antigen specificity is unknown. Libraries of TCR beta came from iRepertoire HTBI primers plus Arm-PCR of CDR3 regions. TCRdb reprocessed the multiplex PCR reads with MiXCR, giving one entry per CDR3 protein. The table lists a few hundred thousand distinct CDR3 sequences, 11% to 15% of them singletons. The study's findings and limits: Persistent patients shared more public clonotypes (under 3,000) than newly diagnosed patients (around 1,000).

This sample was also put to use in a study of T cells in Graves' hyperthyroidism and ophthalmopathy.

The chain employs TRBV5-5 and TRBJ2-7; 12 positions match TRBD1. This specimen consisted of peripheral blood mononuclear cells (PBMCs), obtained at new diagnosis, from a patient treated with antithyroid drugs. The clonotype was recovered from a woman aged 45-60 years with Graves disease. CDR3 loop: CASSPGTGGLEQYF. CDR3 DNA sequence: TGTGCCAGCAGCCCGGGGACAGGGGGCCTCGAGCAGTACTTC.